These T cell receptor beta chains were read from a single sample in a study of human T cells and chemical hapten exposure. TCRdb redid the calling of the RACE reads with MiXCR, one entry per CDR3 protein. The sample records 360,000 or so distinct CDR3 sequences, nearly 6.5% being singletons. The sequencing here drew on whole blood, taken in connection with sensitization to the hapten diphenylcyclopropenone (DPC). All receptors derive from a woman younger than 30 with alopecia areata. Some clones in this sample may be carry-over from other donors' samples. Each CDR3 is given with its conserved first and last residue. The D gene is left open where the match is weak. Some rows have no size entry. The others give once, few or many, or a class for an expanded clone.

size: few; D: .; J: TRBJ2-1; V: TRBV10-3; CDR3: CAISEDEVTEISYNEQFF; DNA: TGTGCCATCAGTGAGGACGAGGTGACAGAAATCTCCTACAATGAGCAGTTCTTC
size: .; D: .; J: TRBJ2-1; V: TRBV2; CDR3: CASSEQGPDSVWIF; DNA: TGTGCCAGCAGTGAACAAGGCCCCGATTCTGTGTGGATCTTC
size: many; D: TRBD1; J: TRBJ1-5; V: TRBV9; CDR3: CASSTTGNRNQPQHF; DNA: TGTGCCAGCAGCACGACAGGGAATAGAAATCAGCCCCAGCATTTT
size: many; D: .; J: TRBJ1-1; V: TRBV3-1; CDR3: CASSQVAGETEAFF; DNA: TGTGCCAGCAGCCAAGTGGCGGGGGAGACTGAAGCTTTCTTT
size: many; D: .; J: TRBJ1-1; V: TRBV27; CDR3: CASSTVWGTEAFF; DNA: TGTGCCAGCAGCACGGTGTGGGGCACTGAAGCTTTCTTT
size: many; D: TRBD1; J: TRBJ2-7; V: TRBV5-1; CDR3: CASSLRQGPYEQYF; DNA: TGCGCCAGCAGCTTACGACAGGGTCCGTACGAGCAGTACTTC
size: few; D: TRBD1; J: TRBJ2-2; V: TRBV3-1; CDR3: CASSSGTVSGELFF; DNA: TGTGCCAGCAGCTCCGGGACAGTCTCCGGGGAGCTGTTTTTT
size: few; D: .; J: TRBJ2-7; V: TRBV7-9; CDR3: CASSLKGLGEQYF; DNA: TGTGCCAGCAGCTTAAAAGGACTCGGGGAGCAGTACTTC
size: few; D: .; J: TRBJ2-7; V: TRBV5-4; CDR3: CASSPGPDRSSYEQYF; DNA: TGTGCCAGCAGCCCCGGCCCGGATCGAAGCTCCTACGAGCAGTACTTC
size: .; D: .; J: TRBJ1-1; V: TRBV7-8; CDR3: CASSLESFYTEAFF; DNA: TGTGCCAGCAGCTTAGAGTCGTTTTACACTGAAGCTTTCTTT
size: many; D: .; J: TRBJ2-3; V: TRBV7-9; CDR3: CASRTSRDTQYF; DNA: TGTGCCAGCAGAACCAGCCGCGATACGCAGTATTTT
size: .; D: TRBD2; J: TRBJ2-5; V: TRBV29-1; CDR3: CSAPQTSGRETQYF; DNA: TGCAGCGCCCCCCAGACTAGCGGGAGGGAGACCCAGTACTTC
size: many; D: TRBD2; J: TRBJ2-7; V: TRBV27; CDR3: CASKGLGLGVAEQYF; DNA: TGTGCCAGCAAAGGCTTGGGACTAGGGGTAGCCGAGCAGTACTTC
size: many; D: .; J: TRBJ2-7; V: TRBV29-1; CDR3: CSVERVLSGEQYF; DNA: TGCAGCGTTGAAAGGGTCCTATCGGGAGAGCAGTACTTC
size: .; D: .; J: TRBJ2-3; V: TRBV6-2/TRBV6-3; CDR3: CAWWTGASDTQYF; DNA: TGTGCCTGGTGGACGGGCGCCTCAGATACGCAGTATTTT
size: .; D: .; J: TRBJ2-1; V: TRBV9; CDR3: CASSVATAVYNEQFF; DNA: TGTGCCAGCAGCGTAGCTACGGCAGTTTACAATGAGCAGTTCTTC
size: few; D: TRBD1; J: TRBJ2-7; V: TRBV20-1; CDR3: CSARRTGSSYEQYF; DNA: TGCAGTGCTAGAAGGACAGGTAGCTCCTACGAGCAGTACTTC
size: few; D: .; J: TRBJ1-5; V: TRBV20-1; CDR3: CSARRGRSNQPQHF; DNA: TGCAGTGCTAGAAGGGGCAGGTCAAATCAGCCCCAGCATTTT
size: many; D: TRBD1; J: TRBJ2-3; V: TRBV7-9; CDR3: CASSPGAGQGLPPDTQYF; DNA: TGTGCCAGCAGCCCCGGTGCCGGACAGGGGCTCCCCCCAGATACGCAGTATTTT
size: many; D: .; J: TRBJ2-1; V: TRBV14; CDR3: CASSQVTGRYEQFF; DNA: TGTGCCAGCAGCCAAGTAACGGGGAGGTATGAGCAGTTCTTC
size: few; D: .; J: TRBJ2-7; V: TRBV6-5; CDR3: CASSYSAFGKPPYEQYF; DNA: TGTGCCAGCAGTTACTCCGCCTTCGGCAAACCCCCCTACGAGCAGTACTTC
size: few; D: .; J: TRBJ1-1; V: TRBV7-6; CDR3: CASSLDRELTEAFF; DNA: TGTGCCAGCAGCTTAGACAGGGAATTGACTGAAGCTTTCTTT
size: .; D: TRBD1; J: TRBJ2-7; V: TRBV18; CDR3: CASSVRQGASYEQYF; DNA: TGTGCCAGCTCAGTTCGACAGGGGGCTTCCTACGAGCAGTACTTC
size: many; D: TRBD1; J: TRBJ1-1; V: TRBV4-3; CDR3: CASSQGRQGARNTEAFF; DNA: TGCGCCAGCAGCCAAGGAAGACAGGGGGCGCGAAACACTGAAGCTTTCTTT
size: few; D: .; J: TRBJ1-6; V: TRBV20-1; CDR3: CSARDLTSGENSPLHF; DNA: TGCAGTGCTAGAGATTTGACATCGGGTGAGAATTCACCCCTCCACTTT
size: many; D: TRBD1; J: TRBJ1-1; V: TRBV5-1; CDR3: CASSQRLTGANTEAFF; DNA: TGCGCCAGCAGCCAAAGGCTGACAGGGGCGAACACTGAAGCTTTCTTT
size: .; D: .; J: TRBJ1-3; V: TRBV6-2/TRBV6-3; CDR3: CASSFQGKALGSGNTIYF; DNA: TGTGCCAGCAGTTTTCAGGGGAAGGCCCTCGGCTCTGGAAACACCATATATTTT
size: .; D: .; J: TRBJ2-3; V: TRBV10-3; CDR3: CAPKGEDTQYF; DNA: TGTGCCCCCAAAGGGGAAGATACGCAGTATTTT
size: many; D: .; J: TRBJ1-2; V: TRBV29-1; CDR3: CSVEPNDRNYGYTF; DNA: TGCAGCGTCGAACCGAACGATCGTAACTATGGCTACACCTTC
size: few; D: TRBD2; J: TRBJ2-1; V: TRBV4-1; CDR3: CASSNPLAASYNEQFF; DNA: TGCGCCAGCAGCAACCCGCTAGCGGCCTCCTACAATGAGCAGTTCTTC
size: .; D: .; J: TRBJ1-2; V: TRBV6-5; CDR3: CASSYKVGGDYGYTF; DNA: TGTGCCAGCAGTTACAAAGTCGGGGGCGACTATGGCTACACCTTC